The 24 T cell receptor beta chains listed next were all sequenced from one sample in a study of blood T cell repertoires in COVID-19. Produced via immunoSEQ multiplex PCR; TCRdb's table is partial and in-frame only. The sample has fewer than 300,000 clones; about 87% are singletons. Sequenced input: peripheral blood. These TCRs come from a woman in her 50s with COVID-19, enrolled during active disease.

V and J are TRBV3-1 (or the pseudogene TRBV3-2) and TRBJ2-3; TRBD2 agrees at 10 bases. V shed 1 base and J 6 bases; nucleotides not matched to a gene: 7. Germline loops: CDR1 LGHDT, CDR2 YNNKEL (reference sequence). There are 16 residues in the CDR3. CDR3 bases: TGTGCCAGCAGCCAAGTTTCCAGCGGGAGGGGGGATACGCAGTATTTT. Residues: CASSQVSSGRGDTQYF.

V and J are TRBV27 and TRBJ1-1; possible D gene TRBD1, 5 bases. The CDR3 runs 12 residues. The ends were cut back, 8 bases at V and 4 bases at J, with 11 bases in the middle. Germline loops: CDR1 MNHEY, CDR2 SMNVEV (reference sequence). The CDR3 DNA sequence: TGTGCCAGCTTCAGCAGGGCCACTGAAGCTTTCTTT. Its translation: CASFSRATEAFF.

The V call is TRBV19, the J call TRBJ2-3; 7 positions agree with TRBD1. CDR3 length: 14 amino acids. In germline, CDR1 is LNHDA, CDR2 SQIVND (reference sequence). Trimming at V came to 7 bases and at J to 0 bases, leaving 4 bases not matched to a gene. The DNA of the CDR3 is TGTGCCAGTACCGGCAGGGGGAGCACAGATACGCAGTATTTT. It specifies CASTGRGSTDTQYF.

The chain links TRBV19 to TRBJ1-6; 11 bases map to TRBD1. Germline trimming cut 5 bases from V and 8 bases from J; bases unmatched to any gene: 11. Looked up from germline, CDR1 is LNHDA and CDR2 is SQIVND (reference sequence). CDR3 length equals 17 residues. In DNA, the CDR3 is TGTGCCAGTAGTCCCCCCGGGACAGGGGGAAGATATTCACCCCTCCACTTT. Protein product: CASSPPGTGGRYSPLHF. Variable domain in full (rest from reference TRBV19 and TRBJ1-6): DGGITQSPKYLFRKEGQNVTLSCEQNLNHDAMYWYRQDPGQGLRLIYYSQIVNDFQKGDIAEGYSVSREKKESFPLTVTSAQKNPTAFYLCASSPPGTGGRYSPLHFGNGTRLTVT.

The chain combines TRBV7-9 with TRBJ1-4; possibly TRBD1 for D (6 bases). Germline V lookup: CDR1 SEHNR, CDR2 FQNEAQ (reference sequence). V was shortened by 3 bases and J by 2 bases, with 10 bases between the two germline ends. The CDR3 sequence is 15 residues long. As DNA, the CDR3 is TGTGCCAGCAGCTTGAGTCAGGGGACTAATGAAAAACTGTTTTTT. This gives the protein CASSLSQGTNEKLFF.

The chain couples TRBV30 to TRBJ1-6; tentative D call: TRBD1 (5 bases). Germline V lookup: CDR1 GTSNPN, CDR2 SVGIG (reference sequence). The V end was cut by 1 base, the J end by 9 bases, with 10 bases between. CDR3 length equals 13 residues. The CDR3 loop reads CAWSEGPGSPLHF. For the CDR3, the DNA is TGTGCCTGGAGTGAGGGGCCGGGTTCACCCCTCCACTTT.

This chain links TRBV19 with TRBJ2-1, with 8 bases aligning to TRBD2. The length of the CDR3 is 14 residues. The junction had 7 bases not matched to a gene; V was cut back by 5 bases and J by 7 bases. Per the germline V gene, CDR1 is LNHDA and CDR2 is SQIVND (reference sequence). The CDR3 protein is CASSWGGRFNEQFF. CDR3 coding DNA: TGTGCCAGTAGTTGGGGCGGGAGGTTTAATGAGCAGTTCTTC.

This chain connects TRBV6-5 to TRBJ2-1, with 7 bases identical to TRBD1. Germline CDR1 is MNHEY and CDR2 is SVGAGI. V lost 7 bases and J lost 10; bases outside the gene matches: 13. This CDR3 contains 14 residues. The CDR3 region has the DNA TGTGCCAGCATCCACAGGGGCCCCCTGGAGGAGCAGTTCTTC. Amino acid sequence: CASIHRGPLEEQFF.

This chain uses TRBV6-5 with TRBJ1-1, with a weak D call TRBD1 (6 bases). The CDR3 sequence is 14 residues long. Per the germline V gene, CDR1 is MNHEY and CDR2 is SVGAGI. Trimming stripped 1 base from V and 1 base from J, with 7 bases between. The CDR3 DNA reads TGTGCCAGCAGTTACTTGGGACAGAACACTGAAGCTTTCTTT. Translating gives CASSYLGQNTEAFF.

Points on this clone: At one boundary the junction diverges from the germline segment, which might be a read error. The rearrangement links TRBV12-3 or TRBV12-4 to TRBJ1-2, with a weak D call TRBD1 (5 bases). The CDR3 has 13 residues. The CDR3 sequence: CASTIGVTESARF. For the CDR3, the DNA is TGTGCCAGCACCATAGGGGTTACGGAGTCGGCTCGCTTC.

The CDR3 here is CASSLSGTATYEQYF. The CDR3 DNA reads TGCGCCAGCAGCTTGTCCGGGACAGCTACCTACGAGCAGTACTTC. The chain recombines TRBV5-1 with TRBJ2-7, with TRBD1 matching 7 bases. Per the germline V gene, CDR1 is SGHRS and CDR2 is YFSETQ. This CDR3 contains 15 residues. V shed 1 base, J shed 2 bases, and the junction held 6 bases outside the gene matches.

The CDR3 reads CASSRPGLATYNEQFF. CDR3 sequence (DNA): TGTGCCAGCAGCCGACCGGGACTAGCTACCTACAATGAGCAGTTCTTC. The chain carries TRBV14 and TRBJ2-1, with 9 bases identical to TRBD2. J lost 2 bases, V lost 4 bases, and 6 bases had no gene match. Germline CDR1 and CDR2: SGHDN and FVKESK. This CDR3 is 16 amino acids long.

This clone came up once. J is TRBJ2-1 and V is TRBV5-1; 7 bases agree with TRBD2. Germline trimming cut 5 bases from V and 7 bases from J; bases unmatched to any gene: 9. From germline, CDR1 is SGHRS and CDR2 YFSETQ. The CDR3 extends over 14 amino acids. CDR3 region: CASSRIAGLNEQFF. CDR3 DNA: TGCGCCAGCAGTAGAATAGCGGGTCTGAATGAGCAGTTCTTC.

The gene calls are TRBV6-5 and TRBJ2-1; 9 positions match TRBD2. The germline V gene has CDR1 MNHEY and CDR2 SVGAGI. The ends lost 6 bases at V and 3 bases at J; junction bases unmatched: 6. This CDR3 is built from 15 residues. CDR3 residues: CASRLSGGHYNEQFF. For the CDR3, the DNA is TGTGCCAGCAGACTTAGCGGGGGCCACTACAATGAGCAGTTCTTC.

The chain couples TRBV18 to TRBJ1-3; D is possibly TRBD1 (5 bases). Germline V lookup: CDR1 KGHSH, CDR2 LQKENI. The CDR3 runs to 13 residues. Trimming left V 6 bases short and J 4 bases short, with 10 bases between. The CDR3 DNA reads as TGTGCCAGCTCTCTCGACAGAGGAAACACCATATATTTT. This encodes CASSLDRGNTIYF.

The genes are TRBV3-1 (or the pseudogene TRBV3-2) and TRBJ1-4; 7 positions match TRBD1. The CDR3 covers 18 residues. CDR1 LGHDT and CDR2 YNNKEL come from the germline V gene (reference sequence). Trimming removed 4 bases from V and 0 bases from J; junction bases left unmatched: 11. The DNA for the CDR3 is TGTGCCAGCAGCCCATTCCTTCAGGGGGGCTCAACTAATGAAAAACTGTTTTTT. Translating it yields CASSPFLQGGSTNEKLFF.

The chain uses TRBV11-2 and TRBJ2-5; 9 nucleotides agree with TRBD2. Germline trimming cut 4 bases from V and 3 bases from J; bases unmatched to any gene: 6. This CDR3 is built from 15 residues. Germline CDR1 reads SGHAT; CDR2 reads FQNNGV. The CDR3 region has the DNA TGTGCCAGCAGCTCAGAAGGGACTAGCAAAGAGACCCAGTACTTC. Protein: CASSSEGTSKETQYF.

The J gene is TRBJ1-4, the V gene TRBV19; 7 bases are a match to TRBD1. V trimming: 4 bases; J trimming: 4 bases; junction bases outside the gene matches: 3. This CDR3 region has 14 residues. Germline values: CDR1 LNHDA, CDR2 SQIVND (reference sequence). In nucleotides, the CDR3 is TGTGCCAGTAGTACGGGACAGAATAATGAAAAACTGTTTTTT. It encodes CASSTGQNNEKLFF.

CDR3 sequence: CASSLGDRGAQETQYF. DNA of the CDR3: TGTGCCAGCAGCTTAGGGGACAGGGGGGCCCAAGAGACCCAGTACTTC. V usage is TRBV7-9 and J usage is TRBJ2-5; 11 nucleotides align to TRBD1. The germline V gene encodes CDR1 SEHNR and CDR2 FQNEAQ (reference sequence). The CDR3 is 16 residues long. J lost 1 base, V lost 1 base, and 2 bases had no gene match. The full variable domain, completed using reference TRBV7-9 and TRBJ2-5, is DTGVSQNPRHKITKRGQNVTFRCDPISEHNRLYWYRQTLGQGPEFLTYFQNEAQLEKSRLLSDRFSAERPKGSFSTLEIQRTEQGDSAMYLCASSLGDRGAQETQYFGPGTRLLVL.

This chain's CDR3 is CASSFYRGANQPQHF. The CDR3 coding sequence is TGTGCCAGCAGCTTTTACAGGGGCGCTAATCAGCCCCAGCATTTT. The V call is TRBV5-5, the J call TRBJ1-5, with 7 bases that match TRBD1. This CDR3 is 15 amino acids long. Trimming at V came to 2 bases and at J to 4 bases, leaving 6 bases not matched to a gene. Germline-derived CDR1 and CDR2 are SGHKS and YYEKEE (reference sequence). The full variable domain, its missing parts supplied by reference TRBV5-5 and TRBJ1-5, is DAGVTQSPTHLIKTRGQQVTLRCSPISGHKSVSWYQQVLGQGPQFIFQYYEKEERGRGNFPDRFSARQFPNYSSELNVNALLLGDSALYLCASSFYRGANQPQHFGDGTRLSIL.

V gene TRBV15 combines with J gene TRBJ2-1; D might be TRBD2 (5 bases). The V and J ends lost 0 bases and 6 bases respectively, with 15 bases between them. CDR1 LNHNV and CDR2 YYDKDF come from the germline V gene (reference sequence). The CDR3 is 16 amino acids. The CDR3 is CATSRDLTSLPNEQFF. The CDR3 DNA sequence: TGTGCCACCAGCAGAGATTTAACTAGTCTACCCAATGAGCAGTTCTTC.

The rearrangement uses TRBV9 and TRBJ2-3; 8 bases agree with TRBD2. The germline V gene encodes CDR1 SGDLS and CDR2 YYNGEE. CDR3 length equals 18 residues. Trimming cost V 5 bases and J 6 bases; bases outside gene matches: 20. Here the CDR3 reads CASRGSLGREGSGDTQYF. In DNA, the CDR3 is TGTGCCAGCAGGGGTTCGTTGGGACGGGAGGGATCGGGCGATACGCAGTATTTT.

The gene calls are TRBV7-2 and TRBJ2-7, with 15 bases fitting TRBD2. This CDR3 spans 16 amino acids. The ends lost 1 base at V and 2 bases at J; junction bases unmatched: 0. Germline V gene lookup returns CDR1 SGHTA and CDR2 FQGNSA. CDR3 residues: CASSLGTSGRAYEQYF. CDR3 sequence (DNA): TGTGCCAGCAGCTTAGGGACTAGCGGGAGGGCCTACGAGCAGTACTTC.

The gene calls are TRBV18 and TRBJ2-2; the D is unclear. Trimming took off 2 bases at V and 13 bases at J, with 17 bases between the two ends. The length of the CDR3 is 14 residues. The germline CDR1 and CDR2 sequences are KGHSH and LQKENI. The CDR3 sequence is CASSPSISPVGLFF. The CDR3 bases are TGTGCCAGCTCACCATCTATTAGCCCGGTGGGGCTGTTTTTT.